One sample yielded the 27 T cell receptor beta chains listed below, sequenced in a study of human T cells and chemical hapten exposure. TCRdb reprocessed the RACE reads via MiXCR and lists one record per CDR3 protein. This table has 300,000 to 450,000 distinct CDR3 sequences, more than 4.5% appearing once. Described time point: pre-sensitization, week 0. Treatment defined: therapeutic diphenylcyclopropenone sensitization with weekly scalp DPC. The sample here was whole blood, taken in connection with sensitization to the hapten diphenylcyclopropenone (DPC). The receptors shown here come from a woman aged 45-65 years with alopecia areata. Some clones in this sample may be carry-over from other donors' samples.

This clonotype was seen many times. The chain uses TRBV27 and TRBJ2-7; possible D gene TRBD1, 5 bases. The CDR3 spans 13 residues. The V gene's germline CDR1 is MNHEY and CDR2 SMNVEV (reference sequence). V lost 5 bases, J lost 3 bases, and 11 bases lay in between. The CDR3: CASSPDSHYEQYF. CDR3 DNA sequence: TGTGCCAGCAGTCCAGACAGCCACTACGAGCAGTACTTC.

This clonotype was seen ten or more times. The chain is built from TRBV12-3 or TRBV12-4 and TRBJ2-7, with D possibly matching TRBD2 (5 bases). V shed 6 bases and J shed 5 bases, with 11 bases lying between them. The CDR3 is made up of 12 amino acids. The CDR3 spells CASSPGVHEQYF. The CDR3, as DNA: TGTGCCAGCAGCCCCGGGGTCCACGAGCAGTACTTC.

This clonotype was recorded at least ten times. The chain has TRBV28 and TRBJ2-4; 12 nucleotides align to TRBD2. Germline loops: CDR1 MDHEN, CDR2 SYDVKM. The junction had 15 bases not matched to a gene; V was cut back by 6 bases and J by 0 bases. The CDR3 runs 20 residues. CDR3 protein: CASSPRLAGEGWRAKNIQYF. The CDR3 nucleotides read TGTGCCAGCAGCCCCAGACTAGCGGGAGAGGGTTGGAGAGCCAAAAACATTCAGTACTTC.

This clonotype occurred many times. The gene calls are TRBV12-3 or TRBV12-4 and TRBJ2-7; D is unclear. The CDR3 spans 14 residues. V gave up 2 bases and J gave up 5 bases, with 13 bases separating them. This CDR3 is CASSLRQTTDEQYF. CDR3 nucleotide sequence: TGTGCCAGCAGTTTAAGGCAGACCACTGACGAGCAGTACTTC.

This clonotype has a handful of counts. This chain joins TRBV12-3 or TRBV12-4 and TRBJ1-2, with TRBD1 matching 12 bases. V dropped 6 bases and J dropped 7; count of bases not matched to a gene: 3. The CDR3 has 13 residues. The DNA of the CDR3 is TGTGCCAGCAGCGGGACAGGGGGCTTTGGCTACACCTTC. Its protein is CASSGTGGFGYTF.

This clonotype was counted only a few times. The chain has TRBV27 and TRBJ1-2; D is unresolved. The germline gives CDR1 MNHEY, CDR2 SMNVEV (reference sequence). V was cut by 8 bases and J by 4 bases, with 20 bases left in between. The length of the CDR3 is 15 residues. This CDR3 reads CASCPKGIGLYGYTF. In DNA, the CDR3 is TGTGCCAGCTGCCCAAAAGGGATTGGTCTCTATGGCTACACCTTC.

This clonotype was counted many times. The CDR3 region has the DNA TGTGCCAGCAGTTTTCTCGGGACATCAAATGAAAAACTGTTTTTT. Residues: CASSFLGTSNEKLFF. The gene calls are TRBV12-3 or TRBV12-4 and TRBJ1-4, with a possible D match to TRBD1 (6 bases). The CDR3 is 15 amino acids. V lost 3 bases and J 5 bases, leaving 13 bases between the germline ends.

This clonotype was observed many times. CDR3 amino acids: CASTLTGPGANVLTF. CDR3 coding DNA: TGTGCCAGCACCCTGACAGGGCCTGGGGCCAACGTCCTGACTTTC. This rearrangement joins TRBV7-9 to TRBJ2-6, with 7 bases fitting TRBD1. V shed 7 bases and J 2 bases; nucleotides not matched to a gene: 5. Germline values: CDR1 SEHNR, CDR2 FQNEAQ (reference sequence). This CDR3 contains 15 residues.

This clonotype was found many times. This chain uses TRBV29-1 with TRBJ1-1, with D possibly matching TRBD1 (6 bases). Trimming took 6 bases from V and 5 from J, leaving 10 bases between them. The V gene's germline CDR1 is SQVTM and CDR2 ANQGSEA. This CDR3 contains 11 residues. As DNA, the CDR3 is TGCAGCGTCGAGGGGGAAACTGAAGCTTTCTTT. This gives the protein CSVEGETEAFF.

This clonotype was seen a few times. The CDR3 protein is CSSNGDRSGNTIYF. CDR3 nucleotides: TGCAGTAGTAACGGTGACCGCTCTGGAAACACCATATATTTT. This rearrangement joins TRBV20-1 to TRBJ1-3; D not certain. Germline lookup yields CDR1 DFQATT and CDR2 SNEGSKA (reference sequence). The CDR3 totals 14 residues. V was trimmed by 8 bases and J by 0 bases, leaving 14 bases between them.

V gene TRBV6-5 combines with J gene TRBJ1-2; 10 bases are a match to TRBD1. V trimming: 6 bases; J trimming: 7 bases; junction bases outside the gene matches: 11. Germline CDR1 is MNHEY and CDR2 is SVGAGI. This CDR3 comprises 15 residues. The CDR3 sequence: CASRGQGRRDRGYTF. The CDR3 coding sequence is TGTGCCAGCAGGGGACAGGGGAGAAGGGATCGTGGCTACACCTTC.

There are a few counts of this clonotype. The CDR3 nucleotides are TGCGCCAGCAGCTCAGCGGGACACCCCACAGATACGCAGTATTTT. Translated: CASSSAGHPTDTQYF. The rearrangement uses TRBV5-1 and TRBJ2-3, with a possible D match to TRBD2 (7 bases). Germline lookup yields CDR1 SGHRS and CDR2 YFSETQ. The CDR3 is 15 residues long. V lost 3 bases to trimming and J lost 2 bases, with 13 bases between them.

The chain joins TRBV11-2 to TRBJ2-3; 10 bases map to TRBD2. There are 16 residues in the CDR3. The germline V gene has CDR1 SGHAT and CDR2 FQNNGV. J was trimmed by 4 bases and V by 2 bases; bases with no gene match: 6. CDR3 loop: CASSLNSGGAADTQYF. CDR3 nucleotide sequence: TGTGCCAGCAGCTTAAACAGCGGGGGGGCGGCAGATACGCAGTATTTT.

Concerning this clonotype itself: It may be a read error: a sequence one base away is much more abundant. J is TRBJ1-4 and V is TRBV20-1; D unresolved. Trimming shortened V by 2 bases and J by 8 bases, and 9 bases separated the two germline ends. The CDR3 spans 12 residues. The V gene's germline CDR1 is DFQATT and CDR2 SNEGSKA (reference sequence). The CDR3, as DNA: TGCAGTGCTAGACGGCTTGGGGAAAAACTGTTTTTT. It specifies CSARRLGEKLFF.

J is TRBJ1-5 and V is TRBV2; perhaps TRBD1 as D (6 bases). Trimming cost V 2 bases and J 7 bases, with 12 bases left between them. The CDR3 loop spans 14 amino acids. The germline V gene has CDR1 SNHLY and CDR2 FYNNEI. The chain's CDR3 is CASSERSGEQPQHF. CDR3 DNA sequence: TGTGCCAGCAGTGAAAGATCAGGGGAGCAGCCCCAGCATTTT.

Ten or more counts support this clonotype. The chain uses TRBV6-6 and TRBJ1-5; TRBD1 might be the D (6 bases). The CDR3 is made up of 16 amino acids. In germline, CDR1 is MNHNY, CDR2 SVGAGI (reference sequence). Trimming took off 2 bases at V and 2 bases at J, with 13 bases between the two ends. DNA of the CDR3: TGTGCCAGCAGTTACGGCAGGGGTATTGGCAATCAGCCCCAGCATTTT. Translating gives CASSYGRGIGNQPQHF.

This clonotype was detected many times. The rearrangement joins TRBV5-1 to TRBJ1-2; maybe TRBD1 (5 bases). Germline V gene lookup returns CDR1 SGHRS and CDR2 YFSETQ. The germline V and J ends were trimmed by 2 bases and 7 bases, with 12 bases remaining between them. The CDR3 loop spans 13 amino acids. CDR3 sequence (DNA): TGCGCCAGCAGCTTTGGGCAGGGTCCTGGCTACACCTTC. Its protein is CASSFGQGPGYTF.

This clonotype appeared many times. The chain uses TRBV20-1 and TRBJ2-7; a possible D gene is TRBD2 (6 bases). This CDR3 is 14 amino acids long. In germline, CDR1 is DFQATT, CDR2 SNEGSKA (reference sequence). The V end lost 5 bases, the J end lost 3 bases, and 17 bases lay between the germline ends. The CDR3 sequence is CSALGRDAYYEQYF. CDR3 coding DNA: TGCAGTGCTCTGGGGCGGGACGCGTACTACGAGCAGTACTTC.

Many counts were recorded for this clonotype. The chain combines TRBV7-2 with TRBJ2-3; 8 nucleotides align to TRBD2. Germline CDR1 is SGHTA and CDR2 is FQGNSA. The J segment lost 2 bases and the V segment lost 3 bases, leaving 7 bases of the junction unmatched. The CDR3 contains 16 residues. CDR3 sequence reads: CASSLGTRPTTDTQYF. As DNA, the CDR3 is TGTGCCAGCAGCTTGGGGACTAGGCCCACCACAGATACGCAGTATTTT.

There are a few counts of this clonotype. This sequence joins TRBV4-1 and TRBJ1-6; 8 bases map to TRBD1. The CDR3 is 14 residues long. V was clipped by 1 base and J by 9 bases; unmatched bases: 2. The germline gives CDR1 MGHRA, CDR2 YSYEKL. The CDR3 sequence: CASSQGQGTSPLHF. The DNA of the CDR3 is TGCGCCAGCAGCCAAGGACAGGGGACTTCACCCCTCCACTTT.

This clonotype was observed many times. The chain recombines TRBV11-2 with TRBJ2-3; 8 positions match TRBD1. With 6 bases clipped from V and 0 bases from J, the junction kept 5 bases outside the gene matches. Per the germline V gene, CDR1 is SGHAT and CDR2 is FQNNGV. The CDR3 sequence is 15 residues long. CDR3 loop: CASSLTGGSTDTQYF. In DNA form, the CDR3 reads TGTGCCAGCAGTTTAACAGGGGGGAGCACAGATACGCAGTATTTT.

The table lists this clonotype with many counts. The chain carries TRBV24-1 and TRBJ2-2; possible D gene TRBD1, 6 bases. Trimming shortened V by 9 bases and J by 0 bases, and 13 bases separated the two germline ends. CDR1 and CDR2 (germline): KGHDR, SFDVKD. The CDR3 consists of 15 residues. CDR3 sequence reads: CATQGWGTNTGELFF. The CDR3 DNA reads as TGTGCCACCCAGGGGTGGGGTACGAACACCGGGGAGCTGTTTTTT.

This chain links TRBV29-1 with TRBJ1-3; perhaps TRBD1 as D (5 bases). Trimming removed 7 bases from V and 4 bases from J, with 14 bases in between. The CDR3 is made up of 13 amino acids. CDR1 is SQVTM and CDR2 is ANQGSEA in the germline V gene. The CDR3 spells CSAEEDIGNTIYF. For the CDR3, the DNA is TGCAGCGCCGAAGAGGACATAGGAAACACCATATATTTT. Looking up the rest from reference TRBV29-1 and TRBJ1-3 gives the full variable domain: SAVISQKPSRDICQRGTSLTIQCQVDSQVTMMFWYRQQPGQSLTLIATANQGSEATYESGFVIDKFPISRPNLTFSTLTVSNMSPEDSSIYLCSAEEDIGNTIYFGEGSWLTVV.

This clonotype has a count of ten or more. The chain employs TRBV27 and TRBJ2-5; TRBD1 aligns across 10 bases. Germline V gene data show CDR1 as MNHEY and CDR2 as SMNVEV (reference sequence). This CDR3 contains 17 residues. The V gene end was trimmed by 5 bases and the J gene end by 0 bases; junction bases not matched to a gene: 9. In nucleotides, the CDR3 is TGTGCCAGCAGTCCGGGCCCAGGGACAGGGGACCAAGAGACCCAGTACTTC. It translates to CASSPGPGTGDQETQYF.

This clonotype was found a few times. J is TRBJ2-3 and V is TRBV29-1; 9 bases align to TRBD1. This CDR3 has 12 amino acids. Germline values: CDR1 SQVTM, CDR2 ANQGSEA. In DNA, the CDR3 is TGCACTGACAGGGGGTCACAAGATACGCAGTATTTT. This gives the protein CTDRGSQDTQYF.

This clonotype was recorded a few times. This rearrangement joins TRBV7-6 to TRBJ2-1; D unresolved. The CDR3 spans 13 residues. Germline V gene sequence: CDR1 SGHVS, CDR2 FNYEAQ. V lost 5 bases and J lost 9, with 14 bases in between. The CDR3 DNA reads TGTGCCAGCAGCACCCCCCCCCGGGCTGAGCAGTTCTTC. This codes for CASSTPPRAEQFF.

This clonotype was counted at least ten times. The CDR3 protein is CASSRGLAGSGELFF. CDR3 DNA: TGTGCCAGCAGTCGCGGACTAGCGGGGTCCGGGGAGCTGTTTTTT. J is TRBJ2-2 and V is TRBV12-3 or TRBV12-4; TRBD2 matches at 12 bases. After removal of 5 bases from V and 6 bases from J, the junction contained 4 bases not matched to a gene. The CDR3 totals 15 residues.